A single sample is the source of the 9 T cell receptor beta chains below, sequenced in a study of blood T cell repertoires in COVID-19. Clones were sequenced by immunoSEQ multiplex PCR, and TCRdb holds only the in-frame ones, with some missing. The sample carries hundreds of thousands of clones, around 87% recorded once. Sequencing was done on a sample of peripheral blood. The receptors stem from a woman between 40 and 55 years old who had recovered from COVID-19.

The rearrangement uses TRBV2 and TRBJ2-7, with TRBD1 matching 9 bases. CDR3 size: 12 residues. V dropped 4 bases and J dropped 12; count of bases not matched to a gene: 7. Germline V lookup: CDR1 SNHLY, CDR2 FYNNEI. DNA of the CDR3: TGTGCCAGCAGTGGAGAGATGGGACAGGGGTACTTC. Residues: CASSGEMGQGYF.

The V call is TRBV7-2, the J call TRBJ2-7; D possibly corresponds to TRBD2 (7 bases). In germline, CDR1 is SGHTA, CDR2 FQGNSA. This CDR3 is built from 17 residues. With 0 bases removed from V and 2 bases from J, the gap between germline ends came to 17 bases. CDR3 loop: CASSLAIRGAATYEQYF. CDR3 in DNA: TGTGCCAGCAGCTTAGCCATTCGGGGGGCGGCTACCTACGAGCAGTACTTC.

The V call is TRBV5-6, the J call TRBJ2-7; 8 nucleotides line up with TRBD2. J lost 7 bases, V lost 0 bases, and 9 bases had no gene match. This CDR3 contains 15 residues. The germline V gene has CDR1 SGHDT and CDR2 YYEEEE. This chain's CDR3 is CASSLAPSGLGEQYF. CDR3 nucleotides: TGTGCCAGCAGCTTGGCGCCTAGCGGGTTGGGGGAGCAGTACTTC.

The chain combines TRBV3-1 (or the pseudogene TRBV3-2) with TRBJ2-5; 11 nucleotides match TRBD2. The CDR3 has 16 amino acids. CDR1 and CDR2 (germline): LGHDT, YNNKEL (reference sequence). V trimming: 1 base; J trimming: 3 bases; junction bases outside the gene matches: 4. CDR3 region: CASSQGLAGGEETQYF. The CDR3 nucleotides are TGTGCCAGCAGCCAAGGGCTAGCGGGGGGCGAAGAGACCCAGTACTTC.

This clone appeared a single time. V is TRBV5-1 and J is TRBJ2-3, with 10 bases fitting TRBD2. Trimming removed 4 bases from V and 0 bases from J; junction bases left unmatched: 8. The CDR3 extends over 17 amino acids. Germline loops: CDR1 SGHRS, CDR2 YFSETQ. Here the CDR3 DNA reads TGCGCCAGCAGCCCAACACTAGCGGGGTCTAGCACAGATACGCAGTATTTT. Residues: CASSPTLAGSSTDTQYF.

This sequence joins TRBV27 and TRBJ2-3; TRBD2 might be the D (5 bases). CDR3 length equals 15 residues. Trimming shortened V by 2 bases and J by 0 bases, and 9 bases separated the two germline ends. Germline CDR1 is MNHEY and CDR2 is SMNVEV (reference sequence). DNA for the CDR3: TGTGCCAGCAGTTTAGTAGCGCCGAGCACAGATACGCAGTATTTT. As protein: CASSLVAPSTDTQYF.

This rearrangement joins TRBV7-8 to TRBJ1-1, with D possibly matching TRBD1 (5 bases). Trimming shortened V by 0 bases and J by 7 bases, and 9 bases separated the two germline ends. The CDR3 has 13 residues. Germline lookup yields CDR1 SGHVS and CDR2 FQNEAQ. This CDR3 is CASSLALQVEAFF. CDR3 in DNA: TGTGCCAGCAGCTTAGCGCTACAGGTTGAAGCTTTCTTT.

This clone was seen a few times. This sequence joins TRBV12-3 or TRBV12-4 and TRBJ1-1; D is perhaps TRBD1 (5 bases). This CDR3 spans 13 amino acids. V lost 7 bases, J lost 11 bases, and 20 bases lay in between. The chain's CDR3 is CASTPDGGMSAFF. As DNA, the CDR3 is TGTGCCAGCACCCCCGATGGGGGGATGAGCGCTTTCTTT.

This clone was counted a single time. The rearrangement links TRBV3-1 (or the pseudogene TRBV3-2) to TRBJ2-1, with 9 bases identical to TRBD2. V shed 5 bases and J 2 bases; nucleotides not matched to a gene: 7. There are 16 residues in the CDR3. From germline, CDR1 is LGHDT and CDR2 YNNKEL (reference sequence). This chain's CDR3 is CASSGLGLATYNEQFF. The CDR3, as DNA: TGTGCCAGCAGCGGGCTGGGACTAGCTACCTACAATGAGCAGTTCTTC.